Listed below are T cell receptor beta chains from one sample, sequenced in a study of Ad26.COV2.S vaccination and SARS-CoV-2 variants. The data were produced by immunoSEQ multiplex PCR, yet TCRdb's version contains in-frame clones alone and is incomplete. Of some 290,000 clones in the sample, approximately 86% were seen once. The source was peripheral blood, collected in a trial of Ad26.COV2.S vaccine versus placebo. The receptors here all came from a person aged 18-65 years who received the Ad26.COV2.S COVID-19 vaccine or a placebo. The CDR3 runs from the conserved cysteine through the conserved F or W. Fields, in order: J gene, D gene, V gene, clone size, CDR3 protein, CDR3 DNA. D genes are given only for firm matches. Size values are once, few and many counts, or a class for expanded clones, and some rows have none.

>TRBJ1-1|.|TRBV6-1|.
CASSDQENTEAFF
TGTGCCAGCAGTGATCAGGAGAACACTGAAGCTTTCTTT
>TRBJ2-5|.|TRBV3-1/TRBV3-2|.
CASTARGGIETQYF
TGTGCCAGCACCGCGAGGGGGGGCATAGAGACCCAGTACTTC
>TRBJ2-2|TRBD2|TRBV4-1|.
CASSPGRSLAGYTGELFF
TGCGCCAGCAGCCCAGGTCGGTCATTAGCGGGGTACACCGGGGAGCTGTTTTTT
>TRBJ1-5|.|TRBV19|.
CASSIVGSLHQPQHF
TGTGCCAGTAGTATAGTTGGCAGCCTCCATCAGCCCCAGCATTTT
>TRBJ2-7|.|TRBV19|.
CATTRTVWAEQYF
TGTGCCACTACGCGGACGGTCTGGGCCGAGCAGTACTTC
>TRBJ2-7|TRBD1|TRBV5-8|.
CASSLGTGGYEQYF
TGTGCCAGCAGCTTGGGGACAGGGGGGTACGAGCAGTACTTC
>TRBJ1-2|.|TRBV4-1|few
CASSQNLAGEWDGYTF
TGCGCCAGCAGCCAAAACCTCGCAGGGGAATGGGATGGCTACACCTTC
>TRBJ1-1|.|TRBV6-6|few
CASSYSYMNTEAFF
TGTGCCAGCAGTTACTCATACATGAACACTGAAGCTTTCTTT
>TRBJ2-5|.|TRBV28|.
CASSPWGLQETQYF
TGTGCCAGCAGTCCTTGGGGGTTACAAGAGACCCAGTACTTC
>TRBJ1-5|TRBD1|TRBV19|.
CASKNRTGLRQPQHF
TGTGCCAGTAAGAATCGGACAGGGTTAAGACAGCCCCAGCATTTT
>TRBJ2-2|TRBD1|TRBV7-2|.
CASSPGQGADGELFF
TGTGCCAGCAGCCCCGGACAGGGGGCGGACGGGGAGCTGTTTTTT
>TRBJ1-2|TRBD1|TRBV11-1|.
CASSTGGQGDYGYTF
TGTGCCAGCAGCACAGGGGGACAGGGAGACTATGGCTACACCTTC
>TRBJ2-7|TRBD2|TRBV13|.
CASSLQRGAYEQYF
TGTGCCAGCAGCTTACAGCGGGGGGCCTACGAGCAGTACTTC
>TRBJ2-5|.|TRBV5-1|.
CASSDGTQPNLETQYF
TGCGCCAGCAGCGATGGGACCCAACCGAATCTAGAGACCCAGTACTTC
>TRBJ2-3|.|TRBV7-3|.
CASSLSGRTDTQYF
TGTGCCAGCAGCTTATCTGGTAGGACAGATACGCAGTATTTT
>TRBJ1-5|.|TRBV10-2|.
CASSESGLNQPQHF
TGCGCCAGCAGTGAATCTGGGTTGAATCAGCCCCAGCATTTT
>TRBJ1-6|.|TRBV5-1|few
CASSTEGRGESPLHF
TGCGCCAGCAGCACCGAAGGACGCGGCGAGTCACCCCTCCACTTT
>TRBJ2-1|TRBD2|TRBV4-2|.
CASSQEVRGLVGGNEQFF
TGTGCCAGCAGCCAAGAAGTGCGGGGACTAGTAGGAGGGAATGAGCAGTTCTTC
>TRBJ2-7|TRBD1|TRBV5-4|.
CASSAGQESHEQYF
TGTGCCAGCAGCGCGGGACAGGAAAGCCACGAGCAGTACTTC
>TRBJ1-6|.|TRBV5-1|few
CASSPGGAIPALHF
TGCGCCAGCAGCCCCGGAGGCGCTATCCCGGCCCTCCACTTT
>TRBJ2-7|.|TRBV3-1/TRBV3-2|.
CASSQDSPDSYEQYF
TGTGCCAGCAGCCAAGATTCGCCGGACAGCTACGAGCAGTACTTC
>TRBJ2-3|.|TRBV2|.
CASSTTDTQYF
TGTGCCAGCAGTACGACAGATACGCAGTATTTT
>TRBJ1-2|.|TRBV12-5|.
CASGPGNGYTF
TGTGCTAGTGGGCCCGGGAATGGCTACACCTTC
>TRBJ1-5|.|TRBV28|.
CATRGYGVGNQPQHF
TGTGCCACCCGGGGGTATGGGGTAGGCAATCAGCCCCAGCATTTT
>TRBJ1-6|TRBD1|TRBV9|.
CASSPSGGTNSPLHF
TGTGCCAGCAGCCCGTCAGGGGGCACTAATTCACCCCTCCACTTT
>TRBJ2-7|TRBD1|TRBV5-1|.
CASSFGQGVVDEQYF
TGCGCCAGCAGCTTCGGACAGGGCGTTGTCGACGAGCAGTACTTC
>TRBJ2-6|TRBD1|TRBV4-1|.
CASSQGEQGRSGANVLTF
TGCGCCAGCAGCCAAGGAGAACAGGGGCGCTCTGGGGCCAACGTCCTGACTTTC
>TRBJ1-2|.|TRBV5-4|.
CASSFGGSNYGYTF
TGTGCCAGCAGCTTCGGCGGATCTAACTATGGCTACACCTTC
>TRBJ2-3|.|TRBV28|.
CASSSRRADTQYF
TGTGCCAGCAGTTCCCGGAGGGCCGACACGCAGTATTTT
>TRBJ2-5|.|TRBV10-3|.
CAISRGIQETQYF
TGTGCCATCAGCCGGGGGATCCAAGAGACCCAGTACTTC